This TCR beta chain emerged from a study of blood T cells in healthy people across ages (dated by TCRdb to the mid-2010s). Study-wide context: In model experiments, template switching captured about one uniquely barcoded TCR beta cDNA molecule for every two T cells. The donors were divided into four age groups: young (average about 16 years), middle-aged (around 37), aged (roughly 60) and long-lived (about 79). To track age-related changes in TCR beta repertoire diversity, the study relied on deep sequencing normalized with unique cDNA molecular identifiers. Donors of different ages were randomly distributed across sequencing lanes to avoid experimental bias. Two additional independent replicas of 1 million unique cDNA reads from the same blood draw were analyzed for two donors (one aged 18 to 29 and one aged 80 or older). Overall study results and their limits: Total diversity estimates from one million sequenced T cells were considered lower bounds and underestimates. The long-lived group showed more naive CD4+ T cells, fewer expanded clones and increased TCR diversity than the aged group, suggesting age selection. Bulk unsorted PBMC profiling prevented conclusive comparison of naive and antigen-experienced compartments. Because the CMV infection status of the donors was unknown, age-related changes in expanded clonotypes may potentially have been confounded. As age increased, observed TCR beta diversity per million T cells dropped in a roughly linear way, and a significant reduction was already evident by age 40. There was a strong correlation between observed TCR beta diversity and the percentage of naive T cells measured by flow cytometry.

CDR1 and CDR2 (DFQATT, SNEGSKA) derive from the germline V gene (reference sequence). The CDR3 holds 17 amino acids from the cysteine to the phenylalanine. Of all the DNA, just the CDR3 is kept, 51 bases in frame from base 1. Donors were under 40 systemically healthy Caucasian individuals from Russia aged roughly 6 to 90 years. Each donor gave approximately 9.3 milliliters of peripheral blood, collected into EDTA-treated Vacutainer tubes. PBMCs were isolated by Ficoll-Paque density-gradient centrifugation, with at least 6 million obtained per sample. Total RNA was extracted from PBMCs with Trizol reagent, with at least 5.5 micrograms obtained per sample. The percentages of naive CD45RAhigh/CD27high T cells were determined by flow cytometry on a PBMC aliquot from every donor. As to this clonotype: This clone's antigen is unknown. Base-call qualities are not available, and no considerably larger clone is one nucleotide away.

Libraries were constructed by 5' RACE. TCRdb lists the instrument as Illumina HiSeq 2500. A second PCR of about 7 to 12 cycles was performed with a sample-barcoded 5' primer and a J-beta primer mix. Each TCR beta cDNA molecule received a unique molecular identifier from a template-switch 5' adaptor carrying 12 random nucleotides. Each sample yielded at least 3 million CDR3-containing paired-end reads. All of the RNA was converted into first-strand cDNA using the Mint cDNA synthesis kit, with a TRBC-specific oligonucleotide serving as the primer. Following uracil-DNA glycosylase treatment, all cDNA underwent a first 18-cycle PCR with the universal primers M1SS and BC2_uni_R. Concerning the study's data processing: For normalization, 1 million high-quality reads were randomly selected from each sample, with every read carrying a distinct molecular identifier. Reads with shared molecular identifiers were discarded instead of being binned into consensus sequences. CDR3 identification, clonotype clustering and error correction used MiTCR with a Q25 quality threshold and the strictest error-elimination algorithm. A nonparametric unseen species model with Euler transformation was used to estimate a lower bound on total TCR beta diversity. In-frame beta chains were kept once TCRdb had trimmed the public reads at Q25 with fastp and called clones with MiXCR. Entries that share a CDR3 protein sequence are merged under the most common genes and DNA. The V and J calls come from TCRdb's annotation, not from the publication. This sample gives 1,500,000 or so distinct CDR3 sequences in total; around 59% of them show up just once. Over 5% of the sample comes from the top ten.

This TCR came from a young man in good health. Sample: blood. The chain joins TRBV20-1 to TRBJ2-4, with 14 middle bases fitting TRBD2. The J call may not be correct, given that the DNA end is closer to TRBJ2-7. The DNA is as follows: TGCAGTGCTAGCAACCCGAAGGGGACTAGCGGGAGCTACGAGCAGTACTTC. This encodes CSASNPKGTSGSYEQYF.